The 8 T cell receptor beta chains given below trace back to one sample, sequenced in a study of radiation and T cells in renal cell carcinoma. Method: immunoSEQ multiplex PCR; TCRdb's copy keeps in-frame clones and lacks some. The table has 18,000 or so clones, under 55% seen once. The treatment denotes: 15 Gy SBRT to primary tumor, nephrectomy 4 weeks later. The sequenced sample was tumor tissue, obtained from a patient whose treatment included radiotherapy and nephrectomy. The receptors were gathered from a middle-aged man with renal cell carcinoma.

The rearrangement uses TRBV27 and TRBJ1-5; no clear D gene. V was trimmed by 0 bases and J by 2 bases, leaving 5 bases between them. Germline loops: CDR1 MNHEY, CDR2 SMNVEV (reference sequence). This CDR3 comprises 14 residues. The CDR3 coding sequence is TGTGCCAGCAGTTTATCGTTAGGCAATCAGCCCCAGCATTTT. It codes for CASSLSLGNQPQHF.

This chain uses TRBV27 with TRBJ1-2, with 7 positions matching TRBD1. V dropped 5 bases and J dropped 4; count of bases not matched to a gene: 13. In germline, CDR1 is MNHEY, CDR2 SMNVEV (reference sequence). There are 16 residues in the CDR3. This CDR3 is CASSQNRDSLPYGYTF. The CDR3 nucleotides read TGTGCCAGCAGTCAAAACCGGGACAGCCTCCCCTATGGCTACACCTTC.

The chain links TRBV4-2 to TRBJ1-5; 8 bases are a match to TRBD1. CDR1 and CDR2 from the germline V gene are LGHNA and YNFKEQ. The CDR3 covers 16 residues. J lost 3 bases, V lost 1 base, and 5 bases had no gene match. For the CDR3, the DNA is TGTGCCAGCAGCCAAGCCGGGACAGGACCCAATCAGCCCCAGCATTTT. Its protein product is CASSQAGTGPNQPQHF.

The V gene is TRBV9, the J gene TRBJ2-7; maybe TRBD2 (6 bases). The germline V gene encodes CDR1 SGDLS and CDR2 YYNGEE. This CDR3 contains 15 residues. V gave up 4 bases and J gave up 4 bases, with 18 bases separating them. This CDR3 reads CASSPDPGASYEQYF. CDR3 bases: TGTGCCAGCAGCCCCGATCCGGGAGCGTCGTACGAGCAGTACTTC.

The chain joins TRBV28 to TRBJ1-5; no clear D. This CDR3 has 15 residues. The V gene's germline CDR1 is MDHEN and CDR2 SYDVKM. V lost 1 base and J lost 2, with 9 bases in between. In nucleotides, the CDR3 is TGTGCCAGCAGTTTATCCCTCGCGGGCAATCAGCCCCAGCATTTT. Its protein product is CASSLSLAGNQPQHF.

V usage is TRBV2 and J usage is TRBJ2-7, with TRBD2 matching over 10 bases. CDR1 SNHLY and CDR2 FYNNEI come from the germline V gene. This CDR3 spans 16 amino acids. Trimming cost V 3 bases and J 3 bases; bases outside gene matches: 8. CDR3 DNA: TGTGCCAGCAGTGAGGCTAGCGGGAGTGGAGGCTACGAGCAGTACTTC. Protein sequence: CASSEASGSGGYEQYF.

The chain employs TRBV7-2 and TRBJ2-3, with a tentative D call TRBD1 (5 bases). Germline values: CDR1 SGHTA, CDR2 FQGNSA. The CDR3 has 13 amino acids. The V and J ends lost 5 bases and 7 bases respectively, with 13 bases between them. The CDR3 DNA follows: TGTGCCAGCAGCGGTGACAGTGTTTATACGCAGTATTTT. This codes for CASSGDSVYTQYF.

The J gene is TRBJ2-7, the V gene TRBV7-6; D is ambiguous. The germline V and J ends were trimmed by 1 base and 2 bases, with 9 bases remaining between them. Germline CDR1 reads SGHVS; CDR2 reads FNYEAQ. The CDR3 runs to 14 residues. This CDR3 reads CASSLDPDTYEQYF. The DNA for the CDR3 is TGTGCCAGCAGCTTAGATCCTGACACCTACGAGCAGTACTTC. Complete variable domain (other parts from reference TRBV7-6 and TRBJ2-7): GAGVSQSPRYKVTKRGQDVALRCDPISGHVSLYWYRQALGQGPEFLTYFNYEAQQDKSGLPNDRFSAERPEGSISTLTIQRTEQRDSAMYRCASSLDPDTYEQYFGPGTRLTVT.